The rows below give T cell receptor beta chains drawn from one sample of a study of cytomegalovirus exposure and HLA in healthy donors. Sequenced by immunoSEQ multiplex PCR; TCRdb stores in-frame clones only, minus some. The table records 55,000 to 80,000 clones, roughly 74% of them present only once. What was sequenced was PBMCs. The source of these receptors is a woman in her 40s in good health and CMV-seropositive. The CDR3 runs from the conserved cysteine through the conserved F or W. Fields, in order: clone size, J gene, D gene, V gene, CDR3 protein, CDR3 DNA. A D gene is named only where the DNA matches it firmly. Size values are once, few and many counts, or a class for expanded clones, and some rows have none.

NA TRBJ1-2 TRBD1 TRBV6-5 CASIGRGLGYTF TGTGCCAGCATTGGCAGGGGGCTGGGCTACACCTTC
NA TRBJ2-7 TRBD1 TRBV13 CASSSGTGDSYEQYF TGTGCCAGCAGCTCCGGGACAGGCGATTCCTACGAGCAGTACTTC
once TRBJ1-1 TRBD1 TRBV9 CASSPGTGGGTEAFF TGTGCCAGCAGCCCAGGGACAGGGGGGGGAACTGAAGCTTTCTTT
NA TRBJ2-3 NA TRBV11-2 CASSLLELGKRAQYF TGTGCCAGCAGCTTATTAGAACTGGGGAAGCGGGCGCAGTATTTT
NA TRBJ1-3 TRBD1 TRBV7-6 CASSLGRQGASGNTIYF TGTGCCAGCAGCTTAGGTCGACAGGGGGCCAGTGGAAACACCATATATTTT
NA TRBJ2-7 TRBD2 TRBV6-6 CASSPLAGSDYEQYF TGTGCCAGCAGCCCACTAGCGGGGTCGGACTACGAGCAGTACTTC
NA TRBJ2-2 TRBD2 TRBV9 CASSPGGGFTGELFF TGTGCCAGCAGCCCCGGGGGAGGGTTTACCGGGGAGCTGTTTTTT
NA TRBJ2-1 TRBD2 TRBV7-8 CASSSPSGGAYNEQFF TGTGCCAGCAGCTCCCCTAGCGGGGGGGCCTACAATGAGCAGTTCTTC
NA TRBJ1-1 NA TRBV10-2 CASSEGGGLGTEAFF TGCGCCAGCAGTGAGGGCGGGGGTTTGGGGACTGAAGCTTTCTTT
NA TRBJ2-3 TRBD2 TRBV2 CASSEAVGRKSSTDTQYF TGTGCCAGCAGTGAAGCTGTCGGGAGGAAGTCTTCCACAGATACGCAGTATTTT
NA TRBJ2-7 NA TRBV13 CASSLGSSYEQYF TGTGCCAGCAGCTTAGGTTCTTCCTACGAGCAGTACTTC
NA TRBJ2-2 TRBD2 TRBV19 CASSIRDSGGGELFF TGTGCCAGTAGTATCCGGGATTCGGGGGGCGGGGAGCTGTTTTTT
NA TRBJ1-2 NA TRBV6-5 CASSEDGGGGYTF TGTGCCAGCAGTGAAGACGGCGGGGGCGGCTACACCTTC
few TRBJ1-2 NA TRBV19 CASSTSGTLDNYGYTF TGTGCCAGTAGTACTTCCGGGACATTAGATAACTATGGCTACACCTTC
NA TRBJ2-2 TRBD2 TRBV9 CASSVVGTTPGELFF TGTGCCAGCAGCGTAGTAGGGACTACCCCCGGGGAGCTGTTTTTT
NA TRBJ2-7 NA TRBV7-2 CASSLRQGLGEQYF TGTGCCAGCAGCTTGCGGCAGGGGCTCGGAGAGCAGTACTTC
NA TRBJ2-1 NA TRBV6-1 CASTRRVEHNEQFF TGTGCCAGCACCCGCCGGGTGGAACACAATGAGCAGTTCTTC
NA TRBJ2-3 NA TRBV19 CASSIRLGLGSTDTQYF TGTGCCAGTAGTATAAGGCTCGGACTGGGAAGCACAGATACGCAGTATTTT
NA TRBJ1-2 TRBD1 TRBV19 CASRGRRTGIYGYTF TGTGCCAGTAGGGGGAGGCGGACAGGGATTTATGGCTACACCTTC
NA TRBJ1-6 TRBD1 TRBV5-6 CASSLGGGQRVSPLHF TGTGCCAGCAGCTTGGGTGGGGGACAGCGAGTTTCACCCCTCCACTTT
NA TRBJ1-2 NA TRBV11-3 CASSLGQVYGYTF TGTGCCAGCAGCTTAGGACAGGTATATGGCTACACCTTC
NA TRBJ1-2 TRBD1 TRBV5-4 CASSPKDRGQHGYTF TGTGCCAGCAGCCCGAAAGACAGGGGGCAACATGGCTACACCTTC
NA TRBJ1-6 NA TRBV4-3 CASSQGGNSYNSPLHF TGCGCCAGCAGCCAAGGAGGGAACTCCTATAATTCACCCCTCCACTTT
NA TRBJ1-6 TRBD1 TRBV7-9 CASSLTGTEGSPLHF TGTGCCAGCAGCCTAACCGGGACAGAGGGATCACCCCTCCACTTT
NA TRBJ2-3 NA TRBV14 CASSQDRKGFRRDTQYF TGTGCCAGCAGCCAAGATAGAAAGGGCTTCCGGAGGGATACGCAGTATTTT
NA TRBJ1-4 NA TRBV7-2 CASSAQVDGEKLFF TGTGCCAGCAGCGCACAGGTAGATGGCGAAAAACTGTTTTTT
few TRBJ1-5 TRBD1 TRBV30 CAWRGQDNQPQHF TGTGCCTGGAGGGGACAGGACAATCAGCCCCAGCATTTT
few TRBJ1-1 NA TRBV7-2 CASSSHRAGEAFF TGTGCCAGCAGCTCCCACAGGGCTGGTGAAGCTTTCTTT
NA TRBJ2-7 TRBD1 TRBV9 CASSPRTGGYEQYF TGTGCCAGCAGCCCCCGGACAGGTGGGTACGAGCAGTACTTC
NA TRBJ2-1 TRBD1 TRBV5-1 CASSLIPGQGDNEQFF TGCGCCAGCAGCTTGATACCGGGACAGGGTGACAATGAGCAGTTCTTC
NA TRBJ1-5 NA TRBV6-1 CASSDRLGPQHF TGTGCCAGCAGTGACCGACTTGGGCCCCAGCATTTT
NA TRBJ1-5 NA TRBV12-5 CASVLQAGSAQHF TGTGCTAGTGTTCTACAGGCAGGGTCGGCCCAGCATTTT
few TRBJ2-7 NA TRBV29-1 CSVVRGYEQYF TGCAGCGTGGTCCGGGGCTACGAGCAGTACTTC
NA TRBJ1-6 NA TRBV9 CASSVEGVVNSPLHF TGTGCCAGCAGCGTCGAGGGAGTCGTAAATTCACCCCTCCACTTT
many TRBJ2-3 NA TRBV29-1 CSVGLSSGDTQYF TGCAGCGTTGGGCTGAGTTCAGGGGATACGCAGTATTTT
NA TRBJ1-2 TRBD1 TRBV5-4 CATSGTEFYGYTF TGTGCCACCTCTGGGACAGAATTCTATGGCTACACCTTC
NA TRBJ1-3 NA TRBV18 CASSSTTLSGNTIYF TGTGCCAGCTCAAGTACTACCCTCTCTGGAAACACCATATATTTT
NA TRBJ1-1 TRBD1 TRBV2 CASSSGQGRSGAFF TGTGCCAGCAGTTCCGGACAGGGAAGGTCAGGAGCTTTCTTT
NA TRBJ1-1 TRBD1 TRBV6-5 CASSYSGQGYTEAFF TGTGCCAGCAGTTACTCGGGACAGGGATACACTGAAGCTTTCTTT
NA TRBJ2-1 NA TRBV11-3 CASSLGTYNEQFF TGTGCCAGCAGCTTAGGGACTTACAATGAGCAGTTCTTC
NA TRBJ1-2 NA TRBV7-9 CSSSLDDWGYTF TGTTCCAGCAGCTTAGACGACTGGGGCTACACCTTC
NA TRBJ1-1 TRBD1 TRBV11-2 CASSADRAEAFF TGTGCCAGCAGCGCCGACAGGGCTGAAGCTTTCTTT
NA TRBJ2-1 NA TRBV6-1 CASRDNRVEQFF TGTGCCAGCAGAGACAACAGGGTTGAGCAGTTCTTC
NA TRBJ2-1 TRBD1 TRBV11-1 CASSLGQGAYNEQFF TGTGCCAGCAGCTTGGGACAGGGGGCCTACAATGAGCAGTTCTTC
NA TRBJ2-1 NA TRBV7-9 CASSRQDSYNEQFF TGTGCCAGCAGCAGACAGGACTCCTACAATGAGCAGTTCTTC
NA TRBJ2-7 NA TRBV5-1 CASSFYDRTPYEQYF TGCGCCAGCAGCTTCTATGACAGAACCCCCTACGAGCAGTACTTC
NA TRBJ1-1 NA TRBV15 CATSRGGRRETEAFF TGTGCCACCAGCAGAGGGGGCAGGAGGGAAACTGAAGCTTTCTTT
NA TRBJ1-6 TRBD1 TRBV30 CAWSPQGLNSPLHF TGTGCCTGGAGCCCACAGGGGCTTAATTCACCCCTCCACTTT
NA TRBJ1-2 NA TRBV29-1 CSVEDLWGGNYGYTF TGCAGCGTTGAAGATCTTTGGGGGGGAAACTATGGCTACACCTTC
few TRBJ2-7 TRBD1 TRBV15 CATSREGDSTGFEQYF TGTGCCACCAGCAGAGAGGGGGACAGTACTGGCTTCGAGCAGTACTTC
NA TRBJ1-2 TRBD1 TRBV6-1 CASSAGYRGLYGYTF TGTGCCAGCAGTGCTGGATACAGGGGGCTGTATGGCTACACCTTC
NA TRBJ1-2 TRBD1 TRBV6-6 CASSPGQDLHGYTF TGTGCCAGCAGCCCGGGACAGGATTTGCATGGCTACACCTTC
NA TRBJ2-7 NA TRBV7-8 CASSLGPRGVYEQYF TGTGCCAGCAGCTTAGGTCCCAGGGGGGTATACGAGCAGTACTTC
NA TRBJ1-6 NA TRBV7-9 CASSLGAVGDSPLHF TGTGCCAGCAGCTTGGGGGCCGTGGGGGATTCACCCCTCCACTTT
few TRBJ2-7 NA TRBV27 CASSFGTNYEQYF TGTGCCAGCAGTTTCGGTACCAACTACGAGCAGTACTTC
NA TRBJ2-2 TRBD2 TRBV7-9 CASSLGETSGDGELFF TGTGCCAGCAGCTTAGGGGAGACTAGCGGGGACGGGGAGCTGTTTTTT
NA TRBJ1-1 NA TRBV14 CASSPQGGTEAFF TGTGCCAGCAGCCCCCAGGGAGGGACTGAAGCTTTCTTT
NA TRBJ1-1 TRBD1 TRBV13 CASSLGGQGGTEAFF TGTGCCAGCAGCTTGGGCGGACAGGGGGGGACTGAAGCTTTCTTT